A selection of T cell receptor beta chains follows, all from one sample in a study of T cells in Graves' hyperthyroidism and ophthalmopathy. TCRdb recomputed calls from the multiplex PCR reads with MiXCR, one row per CDR3 protein. The sample includes more than 550,000 distinct CDR3 sequences, over 15% of them seen just once. The specimen sequenced was blood. These TCRs come from a woman aged 45-60 years with Graves' hyperthyroidism that later progressed to Graves' ophthalmopathy. CDR3s include the opening cysteine and the closing phenylalanine or tryptophan. D genes are given only for firm matches. Size tells how often a clone was seen (once, few, many) or the class of an expanded clone, and some rows leave it out.

v_gene	d_gene	abundance	j_gene	CDR3aa	CDR3nt
TRBV6-1	.	many	TRBJ1-4	CASSEAQGGGEKLFF	TGTGCCAGCAGTGAAGCGCAGGGAGGTGGTGAAAAACTGTTTTTT
TRBV11-2	.	many	TRBJ2-4	CASSPRPRLIAKNIQYF	TGTGCCAGCAGCCCCCGGCCCCGCCTGATAGCCAAAAACATTCAGTACTTC
TRBV18	.	many	TRBJ2-7	CASSPESYEQYF	TGTGCCAGCTCACCAGAATCCTACGAGCAGTACTTC
TRBV29-1	.	.	TRBJ2-2	CSVDRPDGELFF	TGCAGCGTTGATCGACCCGACGGGGAGCTGTTTTTT
TRBV3-1	.	many	TRBJ2-2	CASSQEVTGELFF	TGTGCCAGCAGCCAAGAGGTCACCGGGGAGCTGTTTTTT
TRBV3-1	TRBD2	few	TRBJ2-5	CASSATGTSGGQETQYF	TGTGCCAGCAGCGCGACCGGGACTAGCGGGGGGCAAGAGACCCAGTACTTC
TRBV20-1	TRBD1	many	TRBJ2-7	CSASDRGRFYEQYF	TGCAGTGCTTCAGACAGGGGCCGATTCTACGAGCAGTACTTC
TRBV2	.	many	TRBJ2-5	CASTRMYQETQYF	TGTGCCAGCACCCGAATGTACCAAGAGACCCAGTACTTC
TRBV7-9	.	.	TRBJ1-2	CASSAPQSISTYGYTF	TGTGCCAGCAGCGCGCCCCAGAGTATTTCTACCTATGGCTACACCTTC
TRBV11-2	.	many	TRBJ1-1	CASSLIRPEAFF	TGTGCCAGCAGCTTAATTCGACCTGAAGCTTTCTTT
TRBV6-1	.	many	TRBJ1-2	CASLGDPPMGYTF	TGTGCCAGCTTAGGGGACCCTCCAATGGGCTACACCTTC
TRBV11-3	TRBD2	many	TRBJ2-1	CASSLGTSGVYNEQFF	TGTGCCAGCAGCTTAGGGACTAGCGGGGTTTACAATGAGCAGTTCTTC
TRBV29-1	.	.	TRBJ2-5	CSVVQGPETQYF	TGCAGCGTTGTACAGGGACCAGAGACCCAGTACTTC
TRBV2	TRBD1	.	TRBJ1-2	CASSEYHRGQGYTF	TGTGCCAGCAGTGAATATCACAGGGGGCAAGGCTACACCTTC
TRBV10-1	.	.	TRBJ2-3	CATQGPGTDTQYF	TGCGCCACTCAGGGTCCGGGCACAGATACGCAGTATTTT
TRBV29-1	.	many	TRBJ2-7	CSVEDRYEQYF	TGCAGCGTTGAGGATCGGTACGAGCAGTACTTC
TRBV6-6	.	few	TRBJ2-1	CASSYGHLDEQFF	TGTGCCAGCAGTTACGGACATCTGGATGAGCAGTTCTTC
TRBV20-1	.	few	TRBJ1-5	CSARENRGSNQPQHF	TGCAGTGCTAGAGAGAACAGAGGTAGCAATCAGCCCCAGCATTTT
TRBV6-2/TRBV6-3	.	few	TRBJ2-1	CASSPRAVQPYNEQFF	TGTGCCAGCAGCCCTCGGGCGGTCCAACCCTACAATGAGCAGTTCTTC
TRBV6-1	TRBD1	.	TRBJ2-3	CASNEGTSRGFFTDTQYF	TGTGCCAGCAACGAGGGTACTTCCAGGGGGTTTTTCACAGATACGCAGTATTTT
TRBV29-1	.	few	TRBJ1-1	CSVGVLLGNTEAFF	TGCAGCGTTGGTGTCCTCCTAGGGAACACTGAAGCTTTCTTT
TRBV4-1	.	few	TRBJ1-1	CASSLNRERTEAFF	TGCGCCAGCAGCCTAAACAGAGAACGCACTGAAGCTTTCTTT
TRBV5-1	.	.	TRBJ1-6	CASSPRTASDFTPLHF	TGCGCCAGCAGCCCCCGGACAGCTTCCGATTTTACACCCCTCCACTTT
TRBV30	.	.	TRBJ2-2	CAWSRGGANTGELFF	TGTGCCTGGAGTCGAGGGGGGGCGAACACCGGGGAGCTGTTTTTT
TRBV7-2	TRBD2	.	TRBJ2-1	CASSLTLGGYEQFF	TGTGCCAGCAGCTTAACACTGGGGGGGTATGAGCAGTTCTTC
TRBV6-1	.	.	TRBJ2-1	CASSDEGDNEQFF	TGTGCCAGCAGTGATGAGGGGGACAATGAGCAGTTCTTC
TRBV7-2	.	few	TRBJ2-1	CASSLDPWNEQFF	TGTGCCAGCAGCTTAGATCCGTGGAATGAGCAGTTCTTC
TRBV7-8	.	few	TRBJ1-5	CASSPYGTESNQPQHF	TGTGCCAGCAGCCCGTACGGGACGGAGAGCAATCAGCCCCAGCATTTT
TRBV30	TRBD2	.	TRBJ2-7	CAWREGLAGMYEQYF	TGTGCCTGGAGGGAAGGACTAGCGGGGATGTACGAGCAGTACTTC
TRBV3-1	.	.	TRBJ1-2	CASSQKAQSSGYTF	TGTGCCAGCAGCCAAAAAGCACAGTCTTCTGGCTACACCTTC
TRBV7-6	TRBD1	few	TRBJ1-4	CASSLEGTENEKLFF	TGTGCCAGCAGCTTAGAAGGGACAGAGAATGAAAAACTGTTTTTT
TRBV20-1	TRBD1	many	TRBJ2-4	CSALTGGAKNIQYF	TGCAGTGCCCTGACAGGGGGGGCCAAAAACATTCAGTACTTC
TRBV2	.	.	TRBJ2-5	CASEEGQETQYF	TGTGCCAGCGAAGAGGGTCAAGAGACCCAGTACTTC
TRBV28	.	.	TRBJ2-3	CASIAAGAGPPVYHTDTQYF	TGTGCCAGCATCGCCGCTGGGGCAGGGCCACCGGTCTACCACACAGATACGCAGTATTTT
TRBV5-5	.	.	TRBJ1-2	CASSIEEGTYGYTF	TGTGCCAGCAGCATAGAGGAGGGAACCTATGGCTACACCTTC